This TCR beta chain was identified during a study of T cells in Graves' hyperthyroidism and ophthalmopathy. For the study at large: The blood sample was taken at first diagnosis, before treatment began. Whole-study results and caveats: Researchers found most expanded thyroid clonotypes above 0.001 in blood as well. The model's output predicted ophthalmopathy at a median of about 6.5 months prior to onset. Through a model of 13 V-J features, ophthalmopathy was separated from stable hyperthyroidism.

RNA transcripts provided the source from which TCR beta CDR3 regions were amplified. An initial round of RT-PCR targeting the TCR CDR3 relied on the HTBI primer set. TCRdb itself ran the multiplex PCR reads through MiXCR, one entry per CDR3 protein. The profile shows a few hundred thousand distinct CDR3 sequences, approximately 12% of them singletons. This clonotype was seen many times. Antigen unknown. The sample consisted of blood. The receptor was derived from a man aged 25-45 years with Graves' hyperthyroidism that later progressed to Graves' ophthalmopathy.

CDR3 in DNA: TGTGCCAGCACCCGGGCGGGACAGGGGGCGCGGGACACTGAAGCTTTCTTT. Protein product: CASTRAGQGARDTEAFF. The V and J genes are TRBV7-9 and TRBJ1-1; 12 bases align to TRBD1. Germline assignment: CDR1 SEHNR and CDR2 FQNEAQ (reference sequence). The length of the CDR3 is 17 residues. V shed 7 bases and J 3 bases; nucleotides not matched to a gene: 12.